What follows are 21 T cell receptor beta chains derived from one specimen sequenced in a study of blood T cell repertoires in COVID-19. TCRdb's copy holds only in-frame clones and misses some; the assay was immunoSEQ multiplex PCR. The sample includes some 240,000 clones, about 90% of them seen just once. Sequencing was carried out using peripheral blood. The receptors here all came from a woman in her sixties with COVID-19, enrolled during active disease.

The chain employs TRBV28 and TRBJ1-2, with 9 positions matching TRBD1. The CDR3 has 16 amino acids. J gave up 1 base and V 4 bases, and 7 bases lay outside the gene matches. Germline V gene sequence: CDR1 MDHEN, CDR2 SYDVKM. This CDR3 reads CASSWAGQGNNYGYTF. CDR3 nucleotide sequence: TGTGCCAGCAGTTGGGCCGGACAGGGGAATAACTATGGCTACACCTTC.

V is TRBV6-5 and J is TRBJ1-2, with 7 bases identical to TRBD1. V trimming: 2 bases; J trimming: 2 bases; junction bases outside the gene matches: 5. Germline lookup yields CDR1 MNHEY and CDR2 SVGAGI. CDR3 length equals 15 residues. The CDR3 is CASSYDRDGNYGYTF. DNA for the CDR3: TGTGCCAGCAGTTACGACAGGGACGGGAACTATGGCTACACCTTC.

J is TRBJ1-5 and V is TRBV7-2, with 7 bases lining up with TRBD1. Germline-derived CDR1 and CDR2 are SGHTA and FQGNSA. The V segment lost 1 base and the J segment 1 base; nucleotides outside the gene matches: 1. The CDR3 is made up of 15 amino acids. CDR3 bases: TGTGCCAGCAGCTTAGAGGGGGCGAGCAATCAGCCCCAGCATTTT. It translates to CASSLEGASNQPQHF.

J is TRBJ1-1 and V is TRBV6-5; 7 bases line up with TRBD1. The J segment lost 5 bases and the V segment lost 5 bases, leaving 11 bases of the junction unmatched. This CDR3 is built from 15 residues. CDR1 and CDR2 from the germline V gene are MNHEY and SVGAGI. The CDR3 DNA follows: TGTGCCAGCAGTCAGCCGACAGGGCGCGGAACTGAAGCTTTCTTT. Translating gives CASSQPTGRGTEAFF.

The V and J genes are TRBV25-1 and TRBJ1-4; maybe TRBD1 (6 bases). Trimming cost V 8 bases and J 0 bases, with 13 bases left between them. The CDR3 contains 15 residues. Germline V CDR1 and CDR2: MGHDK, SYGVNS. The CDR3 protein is CASPGHTATNEKLFF. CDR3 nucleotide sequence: TGTGCCAGCCCGGGACATACAGCAACTAATGAAAAACTGTTTTTT.

Here the CDR3 DNA reads TGTGCCAGCAGCTTCCGGGACAGGGGCGTTGGAAACACCATATATTTT. Residues: CASSFRDRGVGNTIYF. This rearrangement joins TRBV5-5 to TRBJ1-3; 10 bases align to TRBD1. V lost 2 bases and J lost 3; bases outside the gene matches: 5. Germline assignment: CDR1 SGHKS and CDR2 YYEKEE (reference sequence). CDR3 length equals 16 residues. The entire variable domain, with the rest obtained from reference TRBV5-5 and TRBJ1-3, is as follows: DAGVTQSPTHLIKTRGQQVTLRCSPISGHKSVSWYQQVLGQGPQFIFQYYEKEERGRGNFPDRFSARQFPNYSSELNVNALLLGDSALYLCASSFRDRGVGNTIYFGEGSWLTVV.

CDR3 nucleotide sequence: TGTGCCAGCAGTAAGGGACTGCAAGAGACCCAGTACTTC. It encodes CASSKGLQETQYF. The chain combines TRBV6-5 with TRBJ2-5, with a possible D match to TRBD2 (6 bases). The V gene lost 5 bases and the J gene lost 2 bases, with 9 bases spanning the gap. Germline-derived CDR1 and CDR2 are MNHEY and SVGAGI. The CDR3 extends over 13 amino acids.

CDR3: CASAWPANYGYTF. The CDR3 DNA reads TGTGCCAGCGCATGGCCAGCTAACTATGGCTACACCTTC. The chain is built from TRBV7-9 and TRBJ1-2, with D uncertain. Germline V gene sequence: CDR1 SEHNR, CDR2 FQNEAQ (reference sequence). V was shortened by 8 bases and J by 0 bases, with 10 bases between the two germline ends. The CDR3 length is 13 residues.

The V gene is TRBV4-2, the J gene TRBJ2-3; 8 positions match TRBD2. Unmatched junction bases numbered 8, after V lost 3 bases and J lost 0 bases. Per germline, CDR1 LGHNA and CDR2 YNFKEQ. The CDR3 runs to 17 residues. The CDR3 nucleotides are TGTGCCAGCAGCCACCGATTTAGCGGGGAGAGCACAGATACGCAGTATTTT. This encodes CASSHRFSGESTDTQYF.

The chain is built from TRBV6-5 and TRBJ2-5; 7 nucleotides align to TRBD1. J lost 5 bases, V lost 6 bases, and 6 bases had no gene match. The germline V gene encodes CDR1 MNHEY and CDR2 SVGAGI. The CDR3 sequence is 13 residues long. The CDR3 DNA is TGTGCCAGCAGCCTCAGGGGACAGGAGACCCAGTACTTC. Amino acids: CASSLRGQETQYF.

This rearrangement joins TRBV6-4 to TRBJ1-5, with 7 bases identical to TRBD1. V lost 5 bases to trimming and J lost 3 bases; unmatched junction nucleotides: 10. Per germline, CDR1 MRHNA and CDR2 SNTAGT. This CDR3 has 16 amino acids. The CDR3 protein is CASSRLTGSHNQPQHF. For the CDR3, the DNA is TGTGCCAGCAGTAGATTGACAGGGTCCCACAATCAGCCCCAGCATTTT.

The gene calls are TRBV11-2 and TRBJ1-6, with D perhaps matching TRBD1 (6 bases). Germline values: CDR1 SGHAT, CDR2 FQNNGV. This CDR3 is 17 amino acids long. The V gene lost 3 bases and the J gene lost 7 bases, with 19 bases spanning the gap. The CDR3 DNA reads TGTGCCAGCAGCTTCACGCTCCAGGGGCAAAGCAATTCACCCCTCCACTTT. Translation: CASSFTLQGQSNSPLHF. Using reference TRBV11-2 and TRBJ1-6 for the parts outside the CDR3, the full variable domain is EAGVAQSPRYKIIEKRQSVAFWCNPISGHATLYWYQQILGQGPKLLIQFQNNGVVDDSQLPKDRFSAERLKGVDSTLKIQPAKLEDSAVYLCASSFTLQGQSNSPLHFGNGTRLTVT.

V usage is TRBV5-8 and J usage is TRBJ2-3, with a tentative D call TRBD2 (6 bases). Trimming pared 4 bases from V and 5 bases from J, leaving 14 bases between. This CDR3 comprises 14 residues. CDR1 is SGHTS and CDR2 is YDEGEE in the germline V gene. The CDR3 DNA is TGTGCCAGCAGCGCACTAGTGGGAGGAGATACGCAGTATTTT. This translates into CASSALVGGDTQYF. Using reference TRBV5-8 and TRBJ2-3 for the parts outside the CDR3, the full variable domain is EAGVTQSPTHLIKTRGQQATLRCSPISGHTSVYWYQQALGLGLQFLLWYDEGEERNRGNFPPRFSGRQFPNYSSELNVNALELEDSALYLCASSALVGGDTQYFGPGTRLTVL.

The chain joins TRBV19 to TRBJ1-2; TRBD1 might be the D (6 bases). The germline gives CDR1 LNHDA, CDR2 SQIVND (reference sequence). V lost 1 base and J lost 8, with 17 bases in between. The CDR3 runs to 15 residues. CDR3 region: CASSIGVRGFYGYTF. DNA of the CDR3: TGTGCCAGTAGTATAGGAGTCAGGGGATTCTACGGCTACACCTTC. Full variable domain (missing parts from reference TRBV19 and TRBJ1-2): DGGITQSPKYLFRKEGQNVTLSCEQNLNHDAMYWYRQDPGQGLRLIYYSQIVNDFQKGDIAEGYSVSREKKESFPLTVTSAQKNPTAFYLCASSIGVRGFYGYTFGSGTRLTVV.

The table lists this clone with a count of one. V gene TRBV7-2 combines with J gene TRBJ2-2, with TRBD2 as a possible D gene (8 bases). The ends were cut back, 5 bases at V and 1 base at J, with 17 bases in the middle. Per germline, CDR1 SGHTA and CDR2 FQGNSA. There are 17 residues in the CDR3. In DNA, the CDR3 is TGTGCCAGCAGCCGGGACAGCCTAGCGGGGAACACCGGGGAGCTGTTTTTT. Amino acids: CASSRDSLAGNTGELFF. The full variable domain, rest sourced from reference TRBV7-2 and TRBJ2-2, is GAGVSQSPSNKVTEKGKDVELRCDPISGHTALYWYRQSLGQGLEFLIYFQGNSAPDKSGLPSDRFSAERTGGSVSTLTIQRTQQEDSAVYLCASSRDSLAGNTGELFFGEGSRLTVL.

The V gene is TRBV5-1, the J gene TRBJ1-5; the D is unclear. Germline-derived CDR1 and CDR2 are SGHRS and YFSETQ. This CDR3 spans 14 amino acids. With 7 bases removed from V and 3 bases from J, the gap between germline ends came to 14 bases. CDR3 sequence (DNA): TGCGCCAGCTCCCGGGAAGGGAACAATCAGCCCCAGCATTTT. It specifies CASSREGNNQPQHF.

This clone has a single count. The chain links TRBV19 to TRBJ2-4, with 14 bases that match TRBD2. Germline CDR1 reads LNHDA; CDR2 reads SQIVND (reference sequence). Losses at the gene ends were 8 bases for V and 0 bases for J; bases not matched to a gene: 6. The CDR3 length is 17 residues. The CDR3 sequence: CASRGLAGGRAKNIQYF. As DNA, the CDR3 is TGTGCCAGTCGTGGACTAGCGGGGGGCAGAGCCAAAAACATTCAGTACTTC. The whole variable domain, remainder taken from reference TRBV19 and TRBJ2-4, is DGGITQSPKYLFRKEGQNVTLSCEQNLNHDAMYWYRQDPGQGLRLIYYSQIVNDFQKGDIAEGYSVSREKKESFPLTVTSAQKNPTAFYLCASRGLAGGRAKNIQYFGAGTRLSVL.

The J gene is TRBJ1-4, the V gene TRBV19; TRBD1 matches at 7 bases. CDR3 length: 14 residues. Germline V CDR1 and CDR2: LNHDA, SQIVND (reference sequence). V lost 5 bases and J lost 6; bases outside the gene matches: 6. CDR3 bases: TGTGCCAGTAGTGTCGAGACAGGGTATGAAAAACTGTTTTTT. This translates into CASSVETGYEKLFF.

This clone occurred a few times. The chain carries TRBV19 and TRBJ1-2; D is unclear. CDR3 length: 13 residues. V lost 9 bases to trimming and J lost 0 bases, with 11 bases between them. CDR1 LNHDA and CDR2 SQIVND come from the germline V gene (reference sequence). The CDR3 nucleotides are TGTGCCAGCCACACCGGGGCTAACTATGGCTACACCTTC. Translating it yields CASHTGANYGYTF.

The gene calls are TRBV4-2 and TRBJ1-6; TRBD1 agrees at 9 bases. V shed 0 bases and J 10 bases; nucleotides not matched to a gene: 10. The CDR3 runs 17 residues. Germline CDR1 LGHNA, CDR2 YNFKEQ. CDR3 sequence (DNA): TGTGCCAGCAGCCAAGATCAAGGGACAGGGTTAAAATCACCCCTCCACTTT. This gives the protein CASSQDQGTGLKSPLHF.

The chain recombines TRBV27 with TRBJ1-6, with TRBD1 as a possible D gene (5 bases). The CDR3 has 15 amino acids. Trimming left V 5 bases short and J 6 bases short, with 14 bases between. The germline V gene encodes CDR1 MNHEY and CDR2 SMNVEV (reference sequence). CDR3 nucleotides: TGTGCCAGCAGTCCCACTACAGGAGCTAATTCACCCCTCCACTTT. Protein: CASSPTTGANSPLHF.